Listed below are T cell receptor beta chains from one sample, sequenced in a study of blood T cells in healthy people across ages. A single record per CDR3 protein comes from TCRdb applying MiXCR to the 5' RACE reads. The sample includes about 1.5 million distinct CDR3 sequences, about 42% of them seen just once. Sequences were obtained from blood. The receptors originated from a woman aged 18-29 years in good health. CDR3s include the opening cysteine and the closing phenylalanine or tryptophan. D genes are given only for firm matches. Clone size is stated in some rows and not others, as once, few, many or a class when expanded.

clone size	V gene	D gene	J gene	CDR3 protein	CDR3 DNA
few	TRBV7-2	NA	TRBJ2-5	CASSLVLEGRSQYF	TGTGCCAGCAGCTTAGTGCTGGAAGGGAGGTCCCAGTACTTC
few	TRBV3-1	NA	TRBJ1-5	CASSHLGDNQPQHF	TGTGCCAGCAGCCACCTAGGGGATAATCAGCCCCAGCATTTT
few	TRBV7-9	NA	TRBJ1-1	CASSFTGWTEAFF	TGTGCCAGCAGCTTTACAGGGTGGACTGAAGCTTTCTTT
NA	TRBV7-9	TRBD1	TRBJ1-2	CASSYPGDRSNYGYTF	TGTGCCAGCAGCTACCCGGGGGACAGGTCTAACTATGGCTACACCTTC
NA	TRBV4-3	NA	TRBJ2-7	CASSQVAGSPYEQYF	TGCGCCAGCAGCCAAGTAGCTGGGTCTCCCTACGAGCAGTACTTC
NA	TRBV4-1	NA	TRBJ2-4	CASSQIGISDIQYF	TGCGCCAGCAGCCAAATCGGGATTTCTGACATTCAGTACTTC
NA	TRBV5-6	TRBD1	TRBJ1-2	CASSGGQDPYGYTF	TGTGCCAGCAGCGGCGGACAGGACCCCTATGGCTACACCTTC
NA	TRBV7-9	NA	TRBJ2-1	CASSLPGSGQDGRFF	TGTGCCAGCAGCTTACCAGGGTCAGGGCAAGATGGCCGGTTCTTC
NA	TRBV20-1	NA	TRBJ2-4	CSARPGNKNIQYF	TGCAGTGCTAGACCCGGCAACAAAAACATTCAGTACTTC
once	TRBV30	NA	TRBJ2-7	CAWTLGSEQYF	TGTGCCTGGACCCTCGGGTCCGAGCAGTACTTC
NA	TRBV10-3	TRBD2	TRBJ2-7	CAISVGGRADYEQYF	TGTGCCATCAGTGTAGGCGGGAGGGCCGACTACGAGCAGTACTTC
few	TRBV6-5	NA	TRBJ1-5	CASRTGSGNQPQHF	TGTGCCAGCAGAACAGGGTCGGGCAATCAGCCCCAGCATTTT
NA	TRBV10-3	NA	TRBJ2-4	CAIRPGPDIRQYF	TGTGCCATCAGGCCGGGACCCGATATTCGGCAGTACTTC